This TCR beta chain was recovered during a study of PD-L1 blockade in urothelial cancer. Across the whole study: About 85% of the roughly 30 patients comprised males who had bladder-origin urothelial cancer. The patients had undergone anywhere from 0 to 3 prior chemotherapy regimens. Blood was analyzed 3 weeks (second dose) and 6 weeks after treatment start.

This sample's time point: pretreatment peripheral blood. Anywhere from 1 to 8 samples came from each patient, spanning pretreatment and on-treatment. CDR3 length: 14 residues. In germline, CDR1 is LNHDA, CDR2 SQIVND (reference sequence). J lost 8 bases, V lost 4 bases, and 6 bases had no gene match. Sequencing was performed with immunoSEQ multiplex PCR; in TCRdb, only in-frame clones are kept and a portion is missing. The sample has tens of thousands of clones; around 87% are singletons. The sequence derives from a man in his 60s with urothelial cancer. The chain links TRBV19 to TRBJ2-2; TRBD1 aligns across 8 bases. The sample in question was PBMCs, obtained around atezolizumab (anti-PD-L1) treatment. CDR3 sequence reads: CASSNQGARGELFF. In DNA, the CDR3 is TGTGCCAGTAGTAACCAGGGGGCCAGGGGGGAGCTGTTTTTT.